This passage covers 12 T cell receptor beta chains from one sample sequenced in a study of OX40 agonist ivuxolimab in advanced cancers. Sequencing used immunoSEQ multiplex PCR; TCRdb keeps in-frame clones, though not all of them. The data contain tens of thousands of clones, 85% to 90% of them seen just once; the ten biggest clones take up 0.3% to 0.4%. This specimen was CD4+ or CD8+ T cells sorted from blood, taken in a trial of the OX40 agonist ivuxolimab. These receptors were taken from an adult with an advanced solid tumor such as melanoma, head and neck, liver or kidney cancer.

This chain links TRBV7-9 with TRBJ2-2, with 9 bases identical to TRBD1. The CDR3 length is 16 residues. J gave up 5 bases and V 4 bases, and 8 bases lay outside the gene matches. In germline, CDR1 is SEHNR, CDR2 FQNEAQ (reference sequence). The DNA of the CDR3 is TGTGCCAGCAGCTCCTCTGGGACAGGGAAGACCGGGGAGCTGTTTTTT. Residues: CASSSSGTGKTGELFF.

This rearrangement joins TRBV27 to TRBJ1-1; the match to TRBD1 covers 8 bases. The CDR3 is made up of 15 amino acids. From germline, CDR1 is MNHEY and CDR2 SMNVEV (reference sequence). Germline trimming cut 4 bases from V and 7 bases from J; bases unmatched to any gene: 11. The CDR3 bases are TGTGCCAGCAGTTCCCCTCTGACAGGGGACCGTGAAGCTTTCTTT. This translates into CASSSPLTGDREAFF.

The chain carries TRBV27 and TRBJ1-5; unclear D gene. V gave up 0 bases and J gave up 2 bases, with 11 bases separating them. The CDR3 spans 16 residues. The germline gives CDR1 MNHEY, CDR2 SMNVEV (reference sequence). CDR3 loop: CASSLSSGLGNQPQHF. The CDR3 DNA reads as TGTGCCAGCAGTTTATCTTCAGGTCTAGGCAATCAGCCCCAGCATTTT.

The chain has TRBV4-3 and TRBJ1-4; D unresolved. This CDR3 has 17 amino acids. V lost 0 bases and J 0 bases, leaving 11 bases between the germline ends. Germline V gene data show CDR1 as LGHNA and CDR2 as YSLEER. CDR3 coding DNA: TGCGCCAGCAGCCAAGAAGTTCAGTCCGCAACTAATGAAAAACTGTTTTTT. This gives the protein CASSQEVQSATNEKLFF.

V is TRBV2 and J is TRBJ2-1; 8 bases line up with TRBD2. Germline V gene data show CDR1 as SNHLY and CDR2 as FYNNEI. This CDR3 spans 16 amino acids. After removal of 8 bases from V and 0 bases from J, the junction contained 9 bases not matched to a gene. The CDR3 loop reads CASVRLASGSYNEQFF. The CDR3 DNA follows: TGTGCCAGCGTGAGACTAGCGAGTGGCTCCTACAATGAGCAGTTCTTC.

The chain links TRBV7-2 to TRBJ1-3; D not certain. The germline V gene encodes CDR1 SGHTA and CDR2 FQGNSA. This CDR3 comprises 11 residues. V was pared by 0 bases and J by 8 bases, with 2 bases between. The CDR3 is CASSLADTIYF. The CDR3 coding sequence is TGTGCCAGCAGCTTAGCGGACACCATATATTTT.

The chain has TRBV19 and TRBJ1-1; D not certain. Germline V lookup: CDR1 LNHDA, CDR2 SQIVND (reference sequence). The CDR3 is 13 residues long. V lost 4 bases and J 2 bases, leaving 8 bases between the germline ends. In nucleotides, the CDR3 is TGTGCCAGTAGTACGATACAAAACACTGAAGCTTTCTTT. Amino acids: CASSTIQNTEAFF.

This chain uses TRBV10-3 with TRBJ2-7, with D uncertain. The V and J ends lost 6 bases and 3 bases respectively, with 6 bases between them. Per the germline V gene, CDR1 is ENHRY and CDR2 is SYGVKD. The CDR3 is made up of 11 amino acids. CDR3 nucleotides: TGTGCCATCAGCCTGGACTACGAGCAGTACTTC. Translation gives CAISLDYEQYF.

This chain connects TRBV7-9 to TRBJ2-4, with D unclear. V dropped 1 base and J dropped 6 bases, with 7 bases sitting between them. Germline CDR1 and CDR2: SEHNR and FQNEAQ (reference sequence). The CDR3 is 13 residues long. CDR3 in amino acids: CASSLEGINIQYF. DNA of the CDR3: TGTGCCAGCAGCTTAGAAGGGATAAACATTCAGTACTTC.

V usage is TRBV5-5 and J usage is TRBJ2-7, with D maybe TRBD1 (6 bases). CDR1 SGHKS and CDR2 YYEKEE come from the germline V gene (reference sequence). The CDR3 spans 15 residues. The germline V and J ends were trimmed by 1 base and 2 bases, with 13 bases remaining between them. The CDR3: CASSLTGLRPYEQYF. CDR3 in DNA: TGTGCCAGCAGCTTGACAGGGCTAAGGCCCTACGAGCAGTACTTC.

The rearrangement links TRBV5-1 to TRBJ2-2; 8 nucleotides match TRBD2. Germline V CDR1 and CDR2: SGHRS, YFSETQ. V trimming: 4 bases; J trimming: 5 bases; junction bases outside the gene matches: 10. This CDR3 has 16 residues. Here the CDR3 reads CASSSLTSETTGELFF. In nucleotides, the CDR3 is TGCGCCAGCAGCAGCTTGACTAGCGAGACAACCGGGGAGCTGTTTTTT.

The V gene is TRBV29-1, the J gene TRBJ1-1, with D hard to call. CDR1 is SQVTM, CDR2 ANQGSEA, per germline. The CDR3 contains 13 residues. Trimming left V 7 bases short and J 0 bases short, with 12 bases between. The CDR3 DNA is TGCAGCGCCTTAGGTAGGCTGAACACTGAAGCTTTCTTT. Protein sequence: CSALGRLNTEAFF.